This entry lists 18 T cell receptor beta chains sequenced from one sample in a study of cytomegalovirus exposure and HLA in healthy donors. It was with 60 Vbeta and 13 Jbeta primers that the PCR ran. TCRdb's table, derived via immunoSEQ multiplex PCR, lists solely in-frame clones and lacks some. The sample holds over 150,000 clones, 84% seen once. The sample comprised PBMCs. The receptors derive from a girl aged 5 to 17 in good health and CMV-seropositive.

This clone was detected once. This chain joins TRBV6-1 and TRBJ2-5; maybe TRBD1 (6 bases). The CDR3 covers 14 residues. Trimming cost V 5 bases and J 1 base, with 11 bases left between them. CDR1 is MNHNS and CDR2 is SASEGT in the germline V gene. The CDR3 DNA reads as TGTGCCAGCAGTTCGTGGGGGCCCCAAGAGACCCAGTACTTC. It codes for CASSSWGPQETQYF.

The chain joins TRBV6-5 to TRBJ2-1; 10 bases agree with TRBD2. V dropped 7 bases and J dropped 9; count of bases not matched to a gene: 9. CDR1 and CDR2 from the germline V gene are MNHEY and SVGAGI. The CDR3 extends over 14 amino acids. The CDR3, as DNA: TGTGCCAGCAATGTAGCGGGGGGCCCATTTGAGCAGTTCTTC. Translation gives CASNVAGGPFEQFF.

V is TRBV9 and J is TRBJ2-5; D is perhaps TRBD2 (6 bases). The V end was cut by 0 bases, the J end by 4 bases, with 19 bases between. CDR3 length: 17 amino acids. Germline CDR1 is SGDLS and CDR2 is YYNGEE. CDR3 bases: TGTGCCAGCAGCGTAGGCGGTAGCGGAGGGTTTTTAGAGACCCAGTACTTC. As protein: CASSVGGSGGFLETQYF.

This chain joins TRBV6-5 and TRBJ1-1, with D possibly matching TRBD1 (5 bases). This CDR3 has 14 residues. The germline V gene has CDR1 MNHEY and CDR2 SVGAGI. Trimming shortened V by 5 bases and J by 5 bases, and 15 bases separated the two germline ends. The CDR3 loop reads CASSVSQEGTEAFF. The CDR3 DNA sequence: TGTGCCAGCAGTGTAAGCCAGGAGGGGACTGAAGCTTTCTTT.

The chain combines TRBV6-1 with TRBJ2-7; D call uncertain. The germline gives CDR1 MNHNS, CDR2 SASEGT. The CDR3 has 12 residues. The V end was cut by 2 bases, the J end by 12 bases, with 14 bases between. In DNA, the CDR3 is TGTGCCAGCAGTGAATTTTTGAGCTTTCTGTACTTC. This codes for CASSEFLSFLYF.

The chain employs TRBV6-1 and TRBJ1-1; the D gene is possibly TRBD1 (5 bases). Germline V gene sequence: CDR1 MNHNS, CDR2 SASEGT. V was pared by 10 bases and J by 2 bases, with 14 bases between. The CDR3 runs 13 residues. CDR3: CATDQGINTEAFF. The DNA of the CDR3 is TGTGCCACCGATCAGGGAATCAACACTGAAGCTTTCTTT.

Remarks on this clone: Other DNA sequences in this specimen translate into the identical CDR3. The gene calls are TRBV7-3 and TRBJ2-1; TRBD2 matches at 11 bases. V was pared by 5 bases and J by 8 bases, with 8 bases of the junction left unmatched. The CDR3 runs to 15 residues. From germline, CDR1 is SGHTA and CDR2 FQGTGA. The CDR3 loop reads CASSLRLAGGDEQFF. The CDR3 DNA reads TGTGCCAGCAGCCTTAGGCTAGCGGGGGGTGATGAGCAGTTCTTC.

This clone has more than one count but fewer than ten. The rearrangement links TRBV6-1 to TRBJ1-2; D ambiguous. The CDR3 spans 12 residues. Germline-derived CDR1 and CDR2 are MNHNS and SASEGT. The V end was cut by 1 base, the J end by 5 bases, with 5 bases between. The CDR3 DNA reads TGTGCCAGCAGTGAAGAGACTTATGGCTACACCTTC. Its translation: CASSEETYGYTF.

The chain links TRBV19 to TRBJ2-1; TRBD1 aligns across 8 bases. CDR1 LNHDA and CDR2 SQIVND come from the germline V gene (reference sequence). The CDR3 extends over 14 amino acids. J was trimmed by 9 bases and V by 7 bases; bases with no gene match: 11. CDR3 residues: CASTAMDREIEQFF. DNA of the CDR3: TGTGCCAGTACTGCTATGGACAGGGAGATTGAGCAGTTCTTC.

The chain recombines TRBV5-6 with TRBJ2-3; 8 nucleotides match TRBD2. V dropped 1 base and J dropped 5; count of bases not matched to a gene: 6. The CDR3 is made up of 15 amino acids. The germline gives CDR1 SGHDT, CDR2 YYEEEE. Here the CDR3 reads CASSLLGGAGDTQYF. CDR3 coding DNA: TGTGCCAGCAGCTTGCTCGGGGGGGCCGGAGATACGCAGTATTTT.

This clone was detected only a few times. The chain combines TRBV10-3 with TRBJ1-2; D gene ambiguous. The germline V gene has CDR1 ENHRY and CDR2 SYGVKD. The CDR3 length is 15 residues. V dropped 2 bases and J dropped 0 bases, with 10 bases sitting between them. The CDR3: CAISEPTQANYGYTF. CDR3 in DNA: TGTGCCATCAGTGAGCCGACACAAGCTAACTATGGCTACACCTTC.

This clone was observed a few times. The chain employs TRBV7-9 and TRBJ1-1, with a possible D match to TRBD1 (6 bases). V shed 5 bases and J shed 5 bases, with 12 bases lying between them. Germline V gene sequence: CDR1 SEHNR, CDR2 FQNEAQ (reference sequence). The CDR3 covers 13 residues. CDR3: CASSARRGTEAFF. CDR3 nucleotide sequence: TGTGCCAGCAGCGCCCGCAGGGGAACTGAAGCTTTCTTT. Full variable domain (rest looked up from reference TRBV7-9 and TRBJ1-1): DTGVSQNPRHKITKRGQNVTFRCDPISEHNRLYWYRQTLGQGPEFLTYFQNEAQLEKSRLLSDRFSAERPKGSFSTLEIQRTEQGDSAMYLCASSARRGTEAFFGQGTRLTVV.

V usage is TRBV4-1 and J usage is TRBJ2-3, with TRBD2 identical over 10 bases. With V trimmed by 0 bases and J by 5 bases, 8 bases remained unmatched. CDR3 length equals 17 residues. In germline, CDR1 is MGHRA, CDR2 YSYEKL. The CDR3 reads CASSQDKGAGGKDTQYF. CDR3 coding DNA: TGCGCCAGCAGCCAAGATAAGGGAGCGGGGGGGAAAGATACGCAGTATTTT.

V and J are TRBV27 and TRBJ2-7, with D possibly being TRBD2 (6 bases). V was trimmed by 2 bases and J by 3 bases, leaving 8 bases between them. CDR3 size: 13 residues. From germline, CDR1 is MNHEY and CDR2 SMNVEV (reference sequence). The CDR3 sequence is CASSLGGFYEQYF. In DNA, the CDR3 is TGTGCCAGCAGTTTAGGGGGGTTCTACGAGCAGTACTTC.

This chain uses TRBV5-6 with TRBJ2-7; the D gene is possibly TRBD1 (5 bases). This CDR3 is built from 13 residues. The germline V gene has CDR1 SGHDT and CDR2 YYEEEE. With 4 bases removed from V and 3 bases from J, the gap between germline ends came to 11 bases. This CDR3 reads CASSPGAHYEQYF. CDR3 coding DNA: TGTGCCAGCAGCCCTGGGGCCCACTACGAGCAGTACTTC.

This chain connects TRBV11-3 to TRBJ1-2; tentative D call: TRBD1 (6 bases). The CDR3 loop spans 12 amino acids. V dropped 7 bases and J dropped 8 bases, with 14 bases sitting between them. Germline-derived CDR1 and CDR2 are SGHNT and YENEEA. CDR3 protein: CASTGDSGGYTF. CDR3 nucleotides: TGTGCCAGCACAGGGGATTCGGGAGGCTACACCTTC.

The V gene is TRBV4-1, the J gene TRBJ2-1; 12 bases fit TRBD2. Germline V CDR1 and CDR2: MGHRA, YSYEKL. Germline trimming cut 2 bases from V and 2 bases from J; bases unmatched to any gene: 7. The CDR3 has 18 amino acids. As DNA, the CDR3 is TGCGCCAGCAGCCAACTTCTAGCGGGGGGGGGTACCTACAATGAGCAGTTCTTC. Translated, it gives CASSQLLAGGGTYNEQFF.

This chain uses TRBV5-1 with TRBJ1-4, with a possible D match to TRBD1 (6 bases). This CDR3 contains 13 residues. Deletions cut 8 bases from V and 3 bases from J, with 11 bases between. Per germline, CDR1 SGHRS and CDR2 YFSETQ. This CDR3 is CARRQDANEKLFF. CDR3 bases: TGCGCCAGGAGACAGGACGCTAATGAAAAACTGTTTTTT.